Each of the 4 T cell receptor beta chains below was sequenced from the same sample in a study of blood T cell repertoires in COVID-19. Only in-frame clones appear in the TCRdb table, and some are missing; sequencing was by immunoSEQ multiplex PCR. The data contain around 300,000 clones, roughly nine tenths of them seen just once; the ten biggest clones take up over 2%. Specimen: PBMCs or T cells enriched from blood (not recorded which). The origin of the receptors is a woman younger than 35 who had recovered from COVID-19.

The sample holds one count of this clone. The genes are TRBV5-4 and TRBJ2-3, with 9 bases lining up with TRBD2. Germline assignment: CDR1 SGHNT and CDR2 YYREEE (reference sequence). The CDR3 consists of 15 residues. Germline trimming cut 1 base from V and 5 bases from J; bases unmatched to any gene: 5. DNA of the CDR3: TGTGCCAGCAGCTTGAAGGCGGGGGGGGTAGATACGCAGTATTTT. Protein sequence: CASSLKAGGVDTQYF.

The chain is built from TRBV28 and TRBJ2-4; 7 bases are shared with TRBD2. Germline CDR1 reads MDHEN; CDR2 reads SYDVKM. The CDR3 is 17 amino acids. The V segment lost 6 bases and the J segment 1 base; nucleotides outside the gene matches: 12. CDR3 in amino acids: CASSSRERGRAKNIQYF. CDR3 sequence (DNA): TGTGCCAGCAGCTCCAGGGAGCGGGGAAGGGCCAAAAACATTCAGTACTTC.

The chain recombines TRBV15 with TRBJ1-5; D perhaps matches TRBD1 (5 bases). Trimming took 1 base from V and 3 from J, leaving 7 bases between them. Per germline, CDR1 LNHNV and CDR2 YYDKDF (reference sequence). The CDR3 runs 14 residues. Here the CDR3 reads CATSRGGANQPQHF. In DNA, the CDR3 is TGTGCCACCAGCAGAGGTGGGGCCAATCAGCCCCAGCATTTT.

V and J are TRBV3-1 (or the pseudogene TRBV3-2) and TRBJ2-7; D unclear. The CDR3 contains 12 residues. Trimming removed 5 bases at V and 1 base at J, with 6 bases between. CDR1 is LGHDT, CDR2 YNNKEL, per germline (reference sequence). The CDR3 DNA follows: TGTGCCAGCAGCGCTCGGTCCTACGAGCAGTACTTC. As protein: CASSARSYEQYF.